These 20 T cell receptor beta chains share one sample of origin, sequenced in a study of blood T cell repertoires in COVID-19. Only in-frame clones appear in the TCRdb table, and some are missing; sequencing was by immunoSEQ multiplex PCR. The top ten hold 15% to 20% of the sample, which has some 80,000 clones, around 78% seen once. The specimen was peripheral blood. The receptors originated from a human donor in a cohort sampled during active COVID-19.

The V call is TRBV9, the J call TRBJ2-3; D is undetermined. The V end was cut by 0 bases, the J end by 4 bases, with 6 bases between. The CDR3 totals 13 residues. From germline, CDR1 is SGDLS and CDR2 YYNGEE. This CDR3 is CASSVALADTQYF. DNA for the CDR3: TGTGCCAGCAGCGTAGCTCTAGCAGATACGCAGTATTTT.

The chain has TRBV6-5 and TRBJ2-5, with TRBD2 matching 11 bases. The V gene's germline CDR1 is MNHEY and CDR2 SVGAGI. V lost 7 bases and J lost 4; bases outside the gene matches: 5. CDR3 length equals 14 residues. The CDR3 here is CASTTGTSGETQYF. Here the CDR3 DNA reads TGTGCCAGCACTACCGGGACTAGCGGAGAGACCCAGTACTTC.

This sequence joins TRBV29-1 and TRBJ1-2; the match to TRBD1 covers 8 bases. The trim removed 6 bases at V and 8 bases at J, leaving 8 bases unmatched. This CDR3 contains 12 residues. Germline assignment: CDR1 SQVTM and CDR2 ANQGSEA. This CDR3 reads CSVDQGALGYTF. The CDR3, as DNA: TGCAGCGTCGATCAGGGGGCTTTGGGCTACACCTTC.

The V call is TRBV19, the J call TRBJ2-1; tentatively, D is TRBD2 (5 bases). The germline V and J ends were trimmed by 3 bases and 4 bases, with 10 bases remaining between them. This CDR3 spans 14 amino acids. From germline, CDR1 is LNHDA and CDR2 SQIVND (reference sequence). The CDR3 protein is CASSIMAGYNEQFF. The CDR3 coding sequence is TGTGCCAGTAGTATCATGGCGGGTTACAATGAGCAGTTCTTC.

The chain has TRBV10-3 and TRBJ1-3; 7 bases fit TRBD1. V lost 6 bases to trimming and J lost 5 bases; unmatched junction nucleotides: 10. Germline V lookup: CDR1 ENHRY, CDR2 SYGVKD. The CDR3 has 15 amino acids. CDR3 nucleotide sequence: TGTGCCATCAGCCGAACAGGGGAAGGGCGAAACACCATATATTTT. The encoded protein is CAISRTGEGRNTIYF.

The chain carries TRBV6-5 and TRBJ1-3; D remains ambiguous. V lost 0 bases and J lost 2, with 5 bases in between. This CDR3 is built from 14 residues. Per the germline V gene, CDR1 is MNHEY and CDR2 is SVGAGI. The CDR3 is CASSYSGAGNTIYF. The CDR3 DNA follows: TGTGCCAGCAGTTACTCCGGGGCTGGAAACACCATATATTTT.

In DNA form, the CDR3 reads TGTGCCACCAGTGATTCAACTAGCGGGAGCTACAATGAGCAGTTCTTC. Translated: CATSDSTSGSYNEQFF. The genes are TRBV24-1 and TRBJ2-1, with 11 bases matching TRBD2. Germline V CDR1 and CDR2: KGHDR, SFDVKD. Trimming took 2 bases from V and 3 from J; bases not matched to a gene: 2. CDR3 size: 16 residues.

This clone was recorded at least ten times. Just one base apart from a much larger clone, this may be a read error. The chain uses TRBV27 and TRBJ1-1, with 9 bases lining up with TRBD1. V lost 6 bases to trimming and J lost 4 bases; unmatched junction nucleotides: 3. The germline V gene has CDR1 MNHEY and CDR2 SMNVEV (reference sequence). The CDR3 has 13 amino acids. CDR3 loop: CASRPDRGTEAFF. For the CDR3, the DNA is TGTGCCAGCAGACCGGACAGGGGCACTGAAGCTTTCTTT.

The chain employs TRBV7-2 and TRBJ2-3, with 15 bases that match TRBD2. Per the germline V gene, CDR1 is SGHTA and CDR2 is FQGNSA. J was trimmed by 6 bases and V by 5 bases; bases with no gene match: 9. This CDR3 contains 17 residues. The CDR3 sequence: CASSHPGLAGGYDTQYF. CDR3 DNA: TGTGCCAGCAGCCACCCCGGACTAGCGGGGGGGTATGATACGCAGTATTTT.

For the CDR3, the DNA is TGCGCCAGCAGCTCGGGGGGGACCGACCGGACTGAAGCTTTCTTT. Amino acids: CASSSGGTDRTEAFF. The chain recombines TRBV5-1 with TRBJ1-1; D is perhaps TRBD1 (5 bases). V dropped 3 bases and J dropped 5 bases, with 17 bases sitting between them. CDR1 is SGHRS, CDR2 YFSETQ, per germline. This CDR3 has 15 residues.

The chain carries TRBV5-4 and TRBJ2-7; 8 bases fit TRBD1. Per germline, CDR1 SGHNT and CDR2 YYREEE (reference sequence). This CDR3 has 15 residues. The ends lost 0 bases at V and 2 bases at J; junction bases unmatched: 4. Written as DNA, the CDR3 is TGTGCCAGCAGCTTGGGGGGACAGGAAGCCTACGAGCAGTACTTC. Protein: CASSLGGQEAYEQYF.

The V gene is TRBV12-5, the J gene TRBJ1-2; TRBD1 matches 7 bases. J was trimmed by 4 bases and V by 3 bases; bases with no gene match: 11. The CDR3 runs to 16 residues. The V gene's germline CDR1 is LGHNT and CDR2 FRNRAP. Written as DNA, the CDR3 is TGTGCTAGTGGTTTTTTTGGAGGGGGCTTCTTCTATGGCTACACCTTC. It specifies CASGFFGGGFFYGYTF.

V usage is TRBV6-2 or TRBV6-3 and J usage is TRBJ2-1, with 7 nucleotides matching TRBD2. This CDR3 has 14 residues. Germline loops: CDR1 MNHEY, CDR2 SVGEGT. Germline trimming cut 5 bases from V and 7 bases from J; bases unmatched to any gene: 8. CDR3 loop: CASSPRGAGNEQFF. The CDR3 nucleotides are TGTGCCAGCAGTCCCCGGGGAGCGGGGAATGAGCAGTTCTTC.

CDR3 coding DNA: TGTGCCAGCAGTTTGGAACAGGGTTGGGTGAACACTGAAGCTTTCTTT. Protein: CASSLEQGWVNTEAFF. The genes are TRBV27 and TRBJ1-1; a weak D match, TRBD1 (6 bases). This CDR3 comprises 16 residues. V was clipped by 3 bases and J by 0 bases, with 14 bases between them. The germline V gene has CDR1 MNHEY and CDR2 SMNVEV (reference sequence).

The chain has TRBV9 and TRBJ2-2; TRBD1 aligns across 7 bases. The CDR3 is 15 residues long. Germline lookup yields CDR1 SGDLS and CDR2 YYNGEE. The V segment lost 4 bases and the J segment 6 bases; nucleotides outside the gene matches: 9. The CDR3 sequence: CASSIQDRSAGELFF. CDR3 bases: TGTGCCAGCAGCATCCAGGACAGGAGCGCCGGGGAGCTGTTTTTT.

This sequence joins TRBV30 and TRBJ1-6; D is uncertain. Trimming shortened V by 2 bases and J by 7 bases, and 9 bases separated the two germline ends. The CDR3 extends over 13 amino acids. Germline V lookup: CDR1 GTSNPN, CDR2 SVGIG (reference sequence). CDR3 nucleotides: TGTGCCTGGAGTTTGGCGGGGAATTCACCCCTCCACTTT. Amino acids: CAWSLAGNSPLHF.

CDR3 sequence reads: CASAPDRGGYGYTF. The CDR3 DNA sequence: TGTGCTAGTGCCCCAGACAGGGGTGGCTATGGCTACACCTTC. The chain carries TRBV12-5 and TRBJ1-2, with 8 bases matching TRBD1. The germline V gene encodes CDR1 LGHNT and CDR2 FRNRAP. This CDR3 spans 14 amino acids. J gave up 4 bases and V 7 bases, and 8 bases lay outside the gene matches.

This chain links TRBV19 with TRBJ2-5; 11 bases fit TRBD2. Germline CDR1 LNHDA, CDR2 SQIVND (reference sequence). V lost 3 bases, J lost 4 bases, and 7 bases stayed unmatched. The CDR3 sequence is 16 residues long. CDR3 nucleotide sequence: TGTGCCAGTAGTATCTTAGCGGGAGGGCCACGAGAGACCCAGTACTTC. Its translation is CASSILAGGPRETQYF.

CDR3 DNA: TGTGCCAGAAGCTACGAGAGGGGGCTTTACAATGAGCAGTTCTTC. Translation: CARSYERGLYNEQFF. V usage is TRBV5-3 and J usage is TRBJ2-1; 7 bases line up with TRBD1. TRBV5-3 is annotated as an ORF whose role is uncertain. The CDR3 is 15 residues long. The ends lost 3 bases at V and 4 bases at J; junction bases unmatched: 7.

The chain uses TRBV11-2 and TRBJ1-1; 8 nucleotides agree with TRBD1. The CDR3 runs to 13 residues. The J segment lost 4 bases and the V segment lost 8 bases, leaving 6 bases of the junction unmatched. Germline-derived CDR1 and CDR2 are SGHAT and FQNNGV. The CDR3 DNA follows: TGTGCCAGCGGACAGGGATCAAGCACTGAAGCTTTCTTT. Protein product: CASGQGSSTEAFF.